This T cell receptor (beta chain) emerged from a study of OX40 agonist ivuxolimab in advanced cancers. Study as a whole: With a range of about 23 to 90, age averaged roughly 60 years, and around 80% were male.

The CDR3 consists of 15 residues. The ends were cut back, 4 bases at V and 3 bases at J, with 15 bases in the middle. The germline V gene encodes CDR1 LNHDA and CDR2 SQIVND (reference sequence). Profiled with immunoSEQ multiplex PCR; TCRdb holds only in-frame clones, not every one. Among about 77,000 clones listed, 85% to 90% were seen once. Blood sampling was done at baseline, cycle 4 day 1, and cycle 7 day 1. The genes are TRBV19 and TRBJ1-1; tentative D call: TRBD1 (5 bases). This clonotype was sampled from an adult with an advanced solid tumor such as melanoma, head and neck, liver or kidney cancer. Material: CD4+ or CD8+ T cells sorted from blood, obtained in a trial of the OX40 agonist ivuxolimab. This chain's CDR3 is CASSREGDPDTEAFF. DNA for the CDR3: TGTGCCAGTAGTAGAGAAGGGGATCCGGACACTGAAGCTTTCTTT.